This T cell receptor beta chain was sequenced in a study of cytomegalovirus exposure and HLA in healthy donors (dated by TCRdb to 2017 to 2019). In terms of the full investigation: According to an earlier analysis of a few hundred of the donors, about 180 million T cells yielded 117 million unique TCR beta sequences and about 280 Gb of sequence data. An early release covering roughly 640 HLA-typed donors comprised approximately 290 gigabases of sequencing data and around 80 million unique TCR sequences. Of the 300 to 500 genotyped donors, 65% to 90% were placed in the genetic ancestry cluster associated with self-reported Caucasian donors. The study aimed to test whether signatures of past pathogen exposure could be identified by cataloging public T cell receptors. The T cell repertoires of 670 or so subjects were profiled by immunosequencing and related to cytomegalovirus serostatus. Along with the roughly 700-subject first cohort, a separate validation cohort of approximately 110 different subjects was used. The study combined high-throughput TCR immunosequencing, statistical association of individual TCRs with disease status, and machine learning to predict cytomegalovirus infection status. In a later analysis, previously published TCR beta repertoires from 500 to 750 donors were re-analyzed and high-resolution HLA genotyping was added so that TCR occurrence patterns could be studied. Rather than drawing on any new phenotypic data, the later analysis identified candidate immune exposures from TCR beta sequences and the way those sequences occurred across donors. In an earlier analysis of 500 to 650 of the donors, high-throughput TCR beta sequencing was used to judge whether each TCR beta V gene segment behaved as functional or pseudogenic. Alongside the repertoire data, information on donor age, sex, ethnicity and CMV serostatus was compiled. A later genetic analysis used genome-wide SNP genotypes for about 60% of the roughly 700 donors, treating that subset as a discovery cohort. Every repertoire in the discovery cohort had been generated on one and the same sequencing platform. HLA typing covered class I and class II loci at four-digit resolution. The number of typed donors differed by locus: roughly 629-640 for A, B, C, DRB1 and DQB1; roughly 510 for DQA1; 606 for DPA1; and about 450 for DPB1. Because of strong linkage in the cohort, five DR-DQ haplotypes were treated as single units for association and clustering. Among about 370 genotyped donors of the cohort, an average of about 220,000 unique TCR beta nucleotide sequences was sequenced per donor, of which about 18% were non-productive. The paper as a whole reports these results and caveats: Most TCR sequences were seen in very few donors, while some public TCRs were found in many individuals. When HLA alleles, especially DR and DQ, strongly co-occurred, TCR associations were difficult to assign to individual alleles. CMV serostatus was the only immune exposure information available for the cohort. According to a later analysis, most CMV-associated TCR beta chains appeared to be HLA-restricted, and the HLA associations seemed to be driven largely by CMV exposure. In a later analysis, the rate of TCR association differed among HLA loci, with DRB1 alleles having the most associated TCRs and HLA-C alleles having the fewest. Because counts were too low, seventeen rarely observed V segments, including chromosome 9 orphons, were left out of the earlier analysis of over 550 of the donors. In vitro tests confirmed that three of the cytomegalovirus-associated TCR beta chains recognize cytomegalovirus antigens. According to a later genetic analysis, donors in an Asian-associated ancestry cluster had fewer N-insertions in productive TCRs than the approximately 630-donor mean. Presence/absence analyses assumed roughly uniform sequencing depth across donors, an assumption that may not hold. V-gene and J-gene trimming of TCR beta chains was associated with a missense DCLRE1C variant in a later genetic analysis, and the association was replicated in an independent cohort. Compared with equally common non-associated chains, HLA-associated TCR beta chains in a later analysis were more clonally expanded and had lower generation probabilities. Broadly in line with IMGT annotations, most TCR beta V segments showed up in productive rearrangements about 90% or about 30% of the time in an earlier analysis of around 600 of the donors. Linkage disequilibrium might explain the correlated functional status among segregating V segments, but an unknown experimental factor could not be excluded. Because the 87-base-pair reads could not distinguish some IMGT-functional V segments, including TRBV6-2 and TRBV6-3, those segments were excluded. Only TCR beta chains were sequenced in this cohort, and the absence of alpha or paired-chain data limited detectable features. A further reported finding was that TCR beta sequences accurately predicted the HLA-A and HLA-B alleles for most subjects in the first cohort. A cluster of highly shared sequence variants was judged likely to represent a technical artifact of the sequencing pipeline. In both the original and validation cohorts, the classifier was reported to diagnose cytomegalovirus status with high specificity and sensitivity. The authors suggested that the approach could potentially be generalized to other disease states and immunological phenotypes. A later analysis associated some 17,000 TCR beta sequences with specific HLA alleles at a false discovery rate of 0.05. Several of the top co-occurrence clusters appeared to be linked to parvovirus B19, influenza, CMV and Epstein-Barr virus, according to a later analysis. Because some donors lacked HLA typing at each locus, the association tests relied only on the typed subset. The study gave a list of roughly 150 TCR beta chains associated with cytomegalovirus.

With respect to this clone: The antigen it binds to is not known. The input lacks base qualities; no much larger clone sits a single base away.

The library relied on the immunoSEQ multiplex PCR assay. The multiplex PCR relied on a mix of 60 forward primers for TCR Vbeta segments and 13 reverse primers for TCR Jbeta segments. Amplification of the CDR3 region of rearranged TCR beta genes was performed with a multiplex PCR assay on genomic DNA. Amplified TCR beta libraries were sequenced as 87-base-pair reads on the Illumina HiSeq System. In the authors' own workflow: A later analysis counted about 82 million unique TCR beta chains across the 550 to 800 repertoires, and some 11 million of these chains were shared by at least two donors. Raw reads were error-corrected and collapsed into unique sequences with a nearest-neighbor algorithm that merged closely related sequences to remove PCR and sequencing errors. To assign V, D and J gene segments, CDR3 sequences were aligned to IMGT reference sequences. Each retained sequence needed at least a six-nucleotide match to both a V gene segment and a J gene segment. A rearrangement was called productive if the CDR3 had no stop codons and remained in frame with V and J, and every other rearrangement was called non-productive. CDR3 was defined according to IMGT convention as the region running from the second conserved V-encoded cysteine to the conserved J-encoded phenylalanine. In an earlier analysis of 550 to 650 of the donors, sequences lacking an unambiguous match to a single V gene segment were excluded. An earlier analysis of several hundred of the donors called V segments functional above 56.7% productive rearrangements and segregating when the between-donor standard deviation exceeded 5%. A statistical classification framework was built to diagnose cytomegalovirus status from the catalog of TCR beta chain sequences. In a later analysis, V and J genes were assigned by comparing TCR nucleotide sequences against IMGT/GENE-DB human TR gene sequences. The TCRdist pipeline was used in a later analysis to assign CDR3 sequences and most-parsimonious VDJ recombination scenarios. In a later analysis, each TCR beta chain was defined by its CDR3 amino acid sequence together with its V-gene family, and reads lacking a unique V-gene family were excluded. A later analysis removed 592 highly shared, low-generation-probability nucleotide sequences to deal with suspected cross-contamination and a sequencing artifact. For each public chain, a later analysis derived a clonal expansion index from normalized ranks of inferred template counts within each repertoire. In a later analysis, generation probabilities were computed with a VDJ recombination model fitted to out-of-frame rearrangements, and the resulting probabilities were checked against IGoR. In a later analysis, TCR-TCR, TCR-HLA and TCR-CMV co-occurrence was scored with hypergeometric tests, and a repertoire-size bias correction was applied to TCR pairs. To estimate false discovery rates, a later analysis permuted the HLA or CMV assignments 20 times. In a later analysis, co-occurring TCRs were grouped using DBSCAN, and TCRdist sequence similarity was added for clustering within HLA-allele-positive subsets. For co-occurrence clustering, repertoires with fewer than 30,000 or more than 120,000 public chains were excluded, along with several repertoires with anomalous nucleotide sharing. Drawn from immuneACCESS, this table holds only the in-frame rearrangements with V and J called that TCRdb kept. Clones are partly lost; checked studies trace under half to an unresolved V gene and leave the rest unexplained. V and J calls and clone size come straight from that table; D and trimming were deduced from the DNA. This sample comprises 110,000 or so clones, about 69% of them detected only once. The top ten constitute under 1.5% of the sample.

The germline V gene encodes CDR1 SNHLY and CDR2 FYNNEI. The CDR3 runs 14 amino acids, cysteine and phenylalanine included. Of all the DNA, just the CDR3 is kept, 42 bases in frame from base 1. Trimming costs V 4 bases and J 0 bases, and their ends lie 10 bases apart. The cohort comprised 666 healthy bone marrow donors. At the time of sampling, every cohort member was nominally healthy, though immune exposures that went unrecorded were likely present. The donor tested CMV seronegative and was one of the 352 seronegative cohort members. A peripheral blood sample was provided by each donor, and peripheral blood mononuclear cells were used for TCR beta sequencing. Genomic DNA was extracted from the blood cell samples with the Qiagen DNeasy Blood Extraction Kit.

The source material was PBMCs. Recombination connected TRBV2 to TRBJ2-7, with no D gene named confidently. The source of this sequence is a man aged 40-49 years in good health and CMV-seronegative. The nucleotide sequence is TGTGCCAGCAGTGGTTACATGGTCTCCTACGAGCAGTACTTC. Translated, this gives CASSGYMVSYEQYF.